This T cell receptor beta chain was captured by sequencing in a study of early T cells in non-severe SARS-CoV-2 infection. Overall study: With bulk RNA from unsorted whole blood as input, sequencing yielded unpaired chains.

Unique molecular identifiers were affixed to single, distinct cDNA molecules. TCRdb re-called the 5' RACE reads with MiXCR, one entry per CDR3 protein. The repertoire holds roughly 67,000 distinct CDR3 sequences, less than 15% seen once, with over 1.5% in the top ten. Study results and limitations: Private and CD4 specificities were missed by VDJdb matching, which favored anti-spike CD8 responses.

V dropped 0 bases and J dropped 2 bases, with 12 bases sitting between them. This CDR3 region has 15 residues. From germline, CDR1 is GTSNPN and CDR2 SVGIG (reference sequence). This clonotype came up a few times. Its antigen is undetermined. The sample consisted of whole blood. V and J are TRBV30 and TRBJ2-3; no firm D call. This sequence was found in an adult who was a healthcare worker with PCR-confirmed SARS-CoV-2 infection or an uninfected control (not recorded which). The CDR3 here is CAWSVNGLDTDTQYF. CDR3 sequence (DNA): TGTGCCTGGAGTGTAAATGGCTTGGACACAGATACGCAGTATTTT.